The clone carrying this TCR beta chain was detected only a few times. TCRdb reprocessed the PCR reads using MiXCR. The table has approximately 41,000 clones, 20% to 30% seen once. Treatment of any kind had been given to no patient before thyroid surgery. These data originate in a study of metastatic and nonmetastatic thyroid tumors. Trimming pared 0 bases from V and 4 bases from J, leaving 14 bases between. Germline V gene lookup returns CDR1 SGHKS and CDR2 YYEKEE (reference sequence). The CDR3 is 15 amino acids. V and J are TRBV5-5 and TRBJ2-7, with D possibly matching TRBD2 (5 bases). The sequenced sample was tumor tissue. The origin of this receptor is a female donor with papillary thyroid cancer or a benign thyroid nodule (not recorded which). Some clones in this sample may be carry-over from other donors' samples. Here the CDR3 DNA reads TGTGCCAGCAGCTTGGCCCGGGGATCTAATTACGAGCAGTACTTC. This encodes CASSLARGSNYEQYF. Full variable domain (rest looked up from reference TRBV5-5 and TRBJ2-7): DAGVTQSPTHLIKTRGQQVTLRCSPISGHKSVSWYQQVLGQGPQFIFQYYEKEERGRGNFPDRFSARQFPNYSSELNVNALLLGDSALYLCASSLARGSNYEQYFGPGTRLTVT.